Listed below are T cell receptor beta chains from one sample, sequenced in a study of esophageal squamous cell carcinoma under preoperative chemotherapy. Each CDR3 protein is one row after TCRdb ran MiXCR on the PCR reads. The sample contains around 34,000 distinct CDR3 sequences, under 60% of which appear only once. Sampling was performed from a patient given preoperative chemotherapy. The receptors shown here come from a human donor with esophageal squamous cell carcinoma. The donor label of this sample is uncertain. Both conserved end residues are part of each CDR3. Fields, in order: V gene, J gene, clone size, D gene, CDR3 protein, CDR3 DNA. The D gene is left open where the match is weak. Where a row states a size, it is once, few, many or the class of an expanded clone; other rows omit it.

V: TRBV7-2
J: TRBJ2-7
size: many
D: .
CDR3: CATKLGGPTGEQYF
DNA: TGTGCCACTAAACTCGGAGGTCCAACGGGCGAGCAGTACTTC

V: TRBV6-1
J: TRBJ2-3
size: many
D: .
CDR3: CASSLRRGGASSTDTQYF
DNA: TGTGCCAGCAGCCTCCGCAGGGGTGGGGCGTCGAGCACAGATACGCAGTATTTT

V: TRBV7-2
J: TRBJ2-1
size: few
D: TRBD1
CDR3: CASSPRTGKSYNEQFF
DNA: TGTGCCAGTAGCCCTAGGACAGGGAAGTCCTACAATGAGCAGTTCTTC

V: TRBV7-2
J: TRBJ2-4
size: .
D: .
CDR3: CASGSRGGAKDTQYF
DNA: TGTGCCAGCGGCTCTAGGGGGGGGGCCAAAGACACGCAGTACTTT

V: TRBV6-6
J: TRBJ2-3
size: large
D: .
CDR3: CASSVSSGSSTDTQYF
DNA: TGTGCCAGCAGTGTATCGAGCGGGTCTAGCACAGATACGCAGTATTTT

V: TRBV27
J: TRBJ2-1
size: many
D: TRBD1
CDR3: CASSGPGQGNYNEQFF
DNA: TGTGCCAGCAGTGGTCCGGGACAGGGAAACTACAATGAGCAGTTCTTC

V: TRBV5-1
J: TRBJ2-3
size: many
D: TRBD1
CDR3: CASSSGTGVDTQYF
DNA: TGCGCCAGCAGCTCCGGGACAGGGGTGGATACGCAGTATTTT

V: TRBV6-2/TRBV6-3
J: TRBJ2-3
size: .
D: .
CDR3: CASSYGGGHPDTQYF
DNA: TGTGCCAGCAGTTACGGGGGCGGTCACCCAGATACCCAGTATTTT

V: TRBV7-8
J: TRBJ2-5
size: .
D: .
CDR3: CGRGFGGGDQDTQYF
DNA: TGTGGCAGGGGCTTCGGCGGCGGGGACCAAGATACGCAGTACTTC

V: TRBV5-4
J: TRBJ2-3
size: once
D: TRBD2
CDR3: CASSFRGGGAKDTQYF
DNA: TGTGCCAGCAGCTTTCGGGGCGGGGGAGCCAAAGATACGCAGTATTTC

V: TRBV6-5
J: TRBJ2-1
size: many
D: TRBD1
CDR3: CASSQTGTANNEQFF
DNA: TGTGCCAGCAGCCAAACCGGGACAGCAAACAATGAGCAGTTCTTC

V: TRBV10-3
J: TRBJ2-1
size: .
D: TRBD2
CDR3: CAISEVAGASKLYNEQFF
DNA: TGTGCCATCAGTGAAGTAGCGGGGGCATCTAAACTCTACAATGAGCAGTTCTTC

V: TRBV7-8
J: TRBJ2-5
size: .
D: TRBD2
CDR3: CASSLRGKETQYF
DNA: TGTGCCAGCAGCTTGCGGGGGAAAGAGACCCAGTACTTC

V: TRBV27
J: TRBJ2-5
size: many
D: .
CDR3: CASSLLGSETQYF
DNA: TGTGCCAGCAGTTTACTCGGGTCGGAGACCCAGTACTTC

V: TRBV7-3
J: TRBJ1-2
size: few
D: TRBD1
CDR3: CASSSPGRGRGYTF
DNA: TGTGCCAGCAGCTCCCCGGGAAGGGGGCGCGGCTACACCTTC

V: TRBV7-8
J: TRBJ1-4
size: many
D: TRBD1
CDR3: CASSPDRARRTTNEKLFF
DNA: TGTGCCAGCAGCCCGGACAGGGCGAGGAGGACAACTAATGAAAAACTGTTTTTT

V: TRBV5-4
J: TRBJ1-2
size: .
D: TRBD1
CDR3: CASSLFGGQGSYGYTF
DNA: TGTGCCAGCAGCTTGTTTGGGGGACAGGGGAGCTATGGCTACACCTTC

V: TRBV7-6
J: TRBJ2-3
size: .
D: TRBD2
CDR3: CAGRSGGVKDTQYF
DNA: TGTGCGGGCCGCTCGGGGGGGGTCAAAGATACGCAGTATTTT

V: TRBV12-3/TRBV12-4
J: TRBJ1-2
size: .
D: .
CDR3: CASSDSVFKLNYGYTF
DNA: TGTGCCAGCTCTGACAGTGTCTTCAAACTTAACTATGGCTACACCTTC

V: TRBV7-8
J: TRBJ2-3
size: .
D: .
CDR3: CASRGLGGGHHDTQYF
DNA: TGTGCCAGCAGGGGGCTAGGGGGGGGGCACCATGATACGCAGTATTTT

V: TRBV12-3/TRBV12-4
J: TRBJ2-3
size: once
D: .
CDR3: CGRSQGRRATDTQYF
DNA: TGTGGCCGCAGTCAGGGGCGGCGAGCCACAGATACTCAGTATTTC

V: TRBV11-2
J: TRBJ2-2
size: .
D: .
CDR3: CATRRTNTGTLFF
DNA: TGTGCCACACGCAGGACTAACACCGGGACGCTGTTTTTT

V: TRBV5-4
J: TRBJ2-3
size: .
D: .
CDR3: CASSFGTVNTGTLYF
DNA: TGTGCCAGCAGCTTCGGGACGGTTAACACAGGGACGCTGTATTTT

V: TRBV12-3/TRBV12-4
J: TRBJ1-1
size: .
D: .
CDR3: CASSFPNTEAFF
DNA: TGTGCCAGCAGTTTCCCGAACACTGAAGCTTTCTTT

V: TRBV7-8
J: TRBJ2-4
size: .
D: .
CDR3: CASSNLGVGPSDMQYF
DNA: TGTGCCAGCAGCAACTTAGGGGTGGGGCCCAGTGACATGCAGTATTTC

V: TRBV7-2
J: TRBJ2-4
size: .
D: .
CDR3: CASSPQVEGGGSKNTQYF
DNA: TGTGCCAGCAGCCCCCAAGTAGAGGGGGGGGGATCAAAAAACACGCAGTACTTC

V: TRBV20-1
J: TRBJ2-3
size: few
D: .
CDR3: CSASTTFTDTQYF
DNA: TGCAGTGCTAGCACTACTTTCACAGATACGCAGTATTTT

V: TRBV6-1
J: TRBJ2-4
size: .
D: TRBD2
CDR3: CASRRGLANNTQYF
DNA: TGTGCCAGCAGGCGGGGACTAGCCAACAACACGCAGTATTTC

V: TRBV11-2
J: TRBJ2-7
size: many
D: TRBD1
CDR3: CASSPGTGFYEQYF
DNA: TGTGCCAGCAGCCCCGGGACAGGATTTTACGAGCAGTACTTC

V: TRBV7-2
J: TRBJ2-3
size: .
D: TRBD2
CDR3: CASSSLADYTDTQYF
DNA: TGTGCCAGCAGCTCTCTAGCGGACTACACAGATACGCAGTATTTT

V: TRBV12-5
J: TRBJ1-1
size: many
D: TRBD1
CDR3: CASGTGQELNTEAFF
DNA: TGTGCTAGTGGTACGGGACAGGAGTTGAACACTGAAGCTTTCTTT

V: TRBV19
J: TRBJ2-5
size: .
D: TRBD2
CDR3: CASSISTSGEETQYF
DNA: TGTGCCAGTAGTATTTCGACTAGCGGGGAAGAGACCCAGTACTTC

V: TRBV7-6
J: TRBJ2-4
size: .
D: .
CDR3: CARSPGFGPQNIQYF
DNA: TGTGCCAGGAGCCCCGGGTTCGGTCCCCAAAACATTCAGTACTTC

V: TRBV24-1
J: TRBJ2-3
size: many
D: TRBD1
CDR3: CATSDFGTGTDTQYF
DNA: TGTGCCACCAGTGATTTCGGGACAGGCACAGATACGCAGTATTTT

V: TRBV11-3
J: TRBJ2-5
size: .
D: TRBD2
CDR3: CASSTGLGGEAQYF
DNA: TGTGCCAGCAGCACGGGACTTGGGGGGGAGGCCCAGTACTTC

V: TRBV6-1
J: TRBJ2-3
size: .
D: .
CDR3: CASRKPGVQAVSTETQYF
DNA: TGTGCCAGCAGGAAACCTGGAGTCCAGGCGGTGAGCACAGAGACGCAGTATTTT

V: TRBV11-2
J: TRBJ2-7
size: many
D: .
CDR3: CASSLGVQGEQYF
DNA: TGTGCCAGCAGCTTGGGGGTTCAGGGCGAGCAGTACTTC

V: TRBV7-2
J: TRBJ2-3
size: many
D: TRBD1
CDR3: CASSRDRGRTDTQYF
DNA: TGTGCCAGCAGCCGGGACAGGGGACGCACAGATACGCAGTATTTT

V: TRBV12-3/TRBV12-4
J: TRBJ2-5
size: .
D: .
CDR3: CASSLAALGYQETQYF
DNA: TGTGCCAGCAGTTTAGCCGCCTTGGGGTACCAAGAGACCCAGTACTTC

V: TRBV6-1
J: TRBJ2-3
size: .
D: .
CDR3: CASTNWDSTDTQYF
DNA: TGTGCCAGCACCAATTGGGATAGCACAGATACGCAGTATTTT

V: TRBV12-3/TRBV12-4
J: TRBJ2-7
size: .
D: TRBD2
CDR3: CASTRGGGAKNTQYF
DNA: TGTGCCAGCACCCGGGGGGGGGGAGCCAAAAACACGCAGTACTTC

V: TRBV7-6
J: TRBJ1-2
size: many
D: .
CDR3: CASSEGQAYGYTF
DNA: TGTGCCAGCAGTGAGGGGCAAGCCTATGGCTACACCTTC

V: TRBV7-2
J: TRBJ2-5
size: .
D: TRBD2
CDR3: CAGGLAGRHTDTQYF
DNA: TGTGCCGGGGGGCTAGCGGGCCGACACACAGATACCCAGTACTTC

V: TRBV5-4
J: TRBJ2-7
size: .
D: TRBD2
CDR3: CASSPGTSGKRGYEQYF
DNA: TGTGCCAGCAGCCCCGGGACTAGCGGGAAGAGGGGTTACGAGCAGTACTTC

V: TRBV6-1
J: TRBJ2-3
size: few
D: .
CDR3: CAGSGGRAEDTQYF
DNA: TGTGCGGGCAGTGGGGGCCGAGCCGAAGATACCCAGTATTTT

V: TRBV7-2
J: TRBJ2-7
size: .
D: .
CDR3: CASSFGQSLSYEQYF
DNA: TGTGCCAGCAGCTTCGGACAGTCTCTCTCCTACGAGCAGTACTTC

V: TRBV5-5
J: TRBJ2-5
size: .
D: .
CDR3: CASSPYSNEQYF
DNA: TGTGCCAGCAGCCCTTACAGCAATGAGCAGTACTTC

V: TRBV20-1
J: TRBJ2-1
size: once
D: .
CDR3: CSARAGISSSYNEQFF
DNA: TGCAGTGCTAGAGCTGGGATTTCAAGCTCCTACAATGAGCAGTTCTTC

V: TRBV7-3
J: TRBJ2-3
size: .
D: .
CDR3: CASSAGTGGGAPDTQYF
DNA: TGTGCCAGCAGTGCGGGGACTGGCGGCGGGGCCCCAGATACGCAGTATTTT

V: TRBV6-4
J: TRBJ2-4
size: once
D: .
CDR3: CASSDSVASDIQYF
DNA: TGTGCCAGCAGTGACTCGGTAGCGTCGGACATTCAGTACTTC

V: TRBV10-2
J: TRBJ1-4
size: few
D: TRBD1
CDR3: CATRQGGEKLFF
DNA: TGCGCCACAAGACAGGGTGGTGAAAAACTGTTTTTT

V: TRBV12-3/TRBV12-4
J: TRBJ2-5
size: .
D: .
CDR3: CASGAAQETQYF
DNA: TGTGCCAGCGGGGCGGCCCAAGAGACCCAGTACTTC

V: TRBV7-2
J: TRBJ2-1
size: .
D: TRBD2
CDR3: CASGGVLAGLSDEQFF
DNA: TGTGCCAGCGGGGGGGTACTAGCGGGCCTATCGGATGAGCAGTTCTTC

V: TRBV12-3/TRBV12-4
J: TRBJ2-1
size: many
D: TRBD2
CDR3: CASSKPGLAGGLYNEQFF
DNA: TGTGCCAGCAGTAAACCGGGACTAGCGGGGGGCCTTTACAATGAGCAGTTCTTC

V: TRBV11-1
J: TRBJ1-1
size: medium-sized
D: .
CDR3: CASSLGPNTEAFF
DNA: TGTGCCAGCAGCTTAGGGCCGAACACTGAAGCTTTCTTT

V: TRBV7-3
J: TRBJ2-1
size: .
D: TRBD1
CDR3: CASGPPGQGSNAQFF
DNA: TGTGCCAGCGGCCCTCCGGGACAGGGCTCCAATGCGCAGTTCTTC

V: TRBV6-8
J: TRBJ2-6
size: .
D: TRBD2
CDR3: CASTGAGGAYELYF
DNA: TGTGCCAGCACAGGGGCGGGGGGGGCCTACGAGCTGTACTTC

V: TRBV7-2
J: TRBJ2-3
size: .
D: .
CDR3: CASSIQTDTQYF
DNA: TGTGCCAGCAGCATTCAGACAGATACGCAGTATTTT

V: TRBV12-3/TRBV12-4
J: TRBJ2-3
size: .
D: .
CDR3: CARSHALLSKDTQYF
DNA: TGTGCCCGCAGTCATGCGCTGCTAAGCAAAGATACGCAGTATTTT

V: TRBV7-2
J: TRBJ2-1
size: .
D: .
CDR3: CASSLSGVNEQFF
DNA: TGTGCCAGCAGCTTAAGTGGTGTCAATGAGCAGTTCTTC